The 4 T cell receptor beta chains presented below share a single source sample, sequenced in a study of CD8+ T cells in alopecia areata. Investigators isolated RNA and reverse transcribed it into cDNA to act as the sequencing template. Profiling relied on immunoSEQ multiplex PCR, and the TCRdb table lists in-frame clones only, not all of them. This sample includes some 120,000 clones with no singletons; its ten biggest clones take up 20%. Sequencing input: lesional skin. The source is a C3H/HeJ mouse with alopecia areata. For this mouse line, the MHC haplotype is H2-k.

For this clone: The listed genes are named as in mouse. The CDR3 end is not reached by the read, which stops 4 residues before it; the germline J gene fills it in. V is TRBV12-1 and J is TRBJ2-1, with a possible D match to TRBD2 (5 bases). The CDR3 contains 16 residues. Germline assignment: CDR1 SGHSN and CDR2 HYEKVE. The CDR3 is CASSLDRRLGLAEQFF. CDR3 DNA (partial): TGTGCCAGCTCTCTCGATCGCCGTCTGGGTCTGGCT.

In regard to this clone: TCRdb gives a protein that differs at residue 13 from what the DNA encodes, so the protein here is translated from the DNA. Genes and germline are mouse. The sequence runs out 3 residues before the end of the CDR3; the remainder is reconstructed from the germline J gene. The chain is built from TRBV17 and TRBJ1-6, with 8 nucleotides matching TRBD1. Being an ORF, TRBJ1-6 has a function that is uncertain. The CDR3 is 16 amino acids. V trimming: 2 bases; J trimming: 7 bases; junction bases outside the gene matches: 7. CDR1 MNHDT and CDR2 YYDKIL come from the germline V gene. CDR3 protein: CASSRRTGKSNSPLYF. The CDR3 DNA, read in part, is TGTGCTAGCAGTAGACGGACAGGGAAGAGCAATTCGCCC.

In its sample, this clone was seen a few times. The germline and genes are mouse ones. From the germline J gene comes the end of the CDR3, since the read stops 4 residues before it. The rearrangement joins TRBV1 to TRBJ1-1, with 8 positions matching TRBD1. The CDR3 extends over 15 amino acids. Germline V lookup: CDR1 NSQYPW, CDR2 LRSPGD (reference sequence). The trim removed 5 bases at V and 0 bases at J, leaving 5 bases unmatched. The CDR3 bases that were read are TGCACCTGCAGTCCCCGGACAGGGACAAACACA. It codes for CTCSPRTGTNT. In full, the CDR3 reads CTCSPRTGTNTEVFF.

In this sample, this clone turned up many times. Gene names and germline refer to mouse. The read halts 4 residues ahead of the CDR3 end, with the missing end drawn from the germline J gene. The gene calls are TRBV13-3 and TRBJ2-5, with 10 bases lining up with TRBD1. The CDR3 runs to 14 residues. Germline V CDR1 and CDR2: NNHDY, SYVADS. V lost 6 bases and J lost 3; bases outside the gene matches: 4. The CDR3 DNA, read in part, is TGTGCCAGCACCCCGGGACAGGGGCAAGAC. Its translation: CASTPGQGQD. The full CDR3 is CASTPGQGQDTQYF.